The clone carrying this T cell receptor (beta chain) was counted at least ten times. MiXCR, run by TCRdb on the RT-PCR reads, gives a single entry per CDR3 protein. The sample lists about 700,000 distinct CDR3 sequences; approximately 15% were seen once. The V and J ends lost 5 bases and 11 bases, in that order; junction bases with no gene match: 6. Per germline, CDR1 MNHEY and CDR2 SMNVEV (reference sequence). The CDR3 runs 14 residues. The sequence came from a female donor in good health, serving as a healthy control. Sequencing used memory CD4+ T cells from blood. The J gene is TRBJ1-6, the V gene TRBV27; 10 bases line up with TRBD1. The CDR3 DNA follows: TGTGCCAGCAGTGCCTCGGGACAGGGGCCACCCCTCCACTTT. Amino acid sequence: CASSASGQGPPLHF.